The sequence of this TCR beta chain was determined in a study of blood T cell repertoires in COVID-19. In the study overall: PBMCs, B-cell-depleted T cells, or T cells provided the cDNA or gDNA that made up the material.

CDR1 and CDR2 (germline): MNHEY, SVGEGT. The CDR3 sequence is 15 residues long. The J segment lost 3 bases and the V segment lost 2 bases, leaving 2 bases of the junction unmatched. Study processing details: Reference gene primer amplification yielded estimated nucleated cell counts. Here immunoSEQ multiplex PCR was the method, and the copy in TCRdb shows in-frame clones only, minus some. The DNA gave D and trimming, while V, J and clone size come from that table. This table has a few hundred thousand clones, 65% to 90% appearing once. V and J are TRBV6-2 or TRBV6-3 and TRBJ2-5; TRBD2 matches at 11 bases. Sequenced: PBMCs or T cells enriched from blood (not recorded which). The origin of this receptor is a woman aged 40 to 55 with acute COVID-19. The CDR3 reads CASSYTGLAEETQYF. The CDR3 DNA is TGTGCCAGCAGTTACACGGGACTAGCGGAAGAGACCCAGTACTTC.